These 9 T cell receptor beta chains were all obtained from the same sample, sequenced in a study of spatial heterogeneity in lung cancer (dated by TCRdb to about 2019). The protocol used for the library was 5' RACE. Sequencing was carried out with a NextSeq 500. TCRdb handled the public reads itself, with Q25 trimming in fastp and clone calling in MiXCR, and kept productive beta chains. Rows merge per CDR3 protein into single entries with the most common DNA and genes. A total of around 11,000 distinct CDR3 sequences appear in this sample, 6% to 8% of them only once. Less than 25% of the sample goes to the ten largest clones. No cognate antigen is known for these TCRs. Overall results and qualifications from the work: The tumor nonsynonymous mutation count correlated with the number of expanded intratumoral alpha and beta TCRs.

This specimen's time point label, per the study, means: sample taken at primary tumor resection. This specimen consisted of lung tumor tissue, obtained at surgery. The receptors here all came from a female donor with early-stage non-small cell lung cancer.

This clonotype was observed a few times. This beta chain is an off-target read within a library intended for alpha chains, so its frequency means little. This sequence joins TRBV3-1 and TRBJ2-3; 9 bases agree with TRBD2. CDR1 is LGHDT, CDR2 YNNKEL, per germline (reference sequence). The ends lost 1 base at V and 2 bases at J; junction bases unmatched: 7. The CDR3 has 17 amino acids. The CDR3 reads CASSQAPRGGYTDTQYF. DNA of the CDR3: TGTGCCAGCAGCCAAGCCCCGCGGGGGGGATACACAGATACGCAGTATTTT.

There are a few counts of this clonotype. This beta chain is an unintended read in a library built for alpha chains; its size means little. Here the CDR3 DNA reads TGTGCCAGCAGCCCCCCGAGATGGGAGAACACTGAAGCTTTCTTT. This translates into CASSPPRWENTEAFF. The rearrangement uses TRBV7-2 and TRBJ1-1; D remains ambiguous. CDR1 SGHTA and CDR2 FQGNSA come from the germline V gene. V lost 5 bases and J 1 base, leaving 14 bases between the germline ends. The CDR3 totals 15 residues.

A note on this clonotype: This beta chain is a stray sequence in a library constructed for alpha chains; its clone size is not meaningful. This sequence joins TRBV3-1 and TRBJ2-1; 7 bases match TRBD2. CDR1 is LGHDT, CDR2 YNNKEL, per germline (reference sequence). Unmatched junction bases numbered 7, after V lost 0 bases and J lost 8 bases. CDR3 length: 15 amino acids. The chain's CDR3 is CASSQDHGLVHEQFF. The CDR3, as DNA: TGTGCCAGCAGCCAAGACCATGGACTAGTCCATGAGCAGTTCTTC.

There are many counts of this clonotype. The library was built for alpha chains, so this beta chain is an off-target read and its size means little. This chain joins TRBV4-3 and TRBJ2-4; perhaps D is TRBD1 or TRBD2 (7 bases each). This CDR3 is built from 15 residues. V was trimmed by 1 base and J by 6 bases, leaving 13 bases between them. The germline V gene encodes CDR1 LGHNA and CDR2 YSLEER. The CDR3 here is CASSQGPGGANIQYF. The CDR3 DNA is TGCGCCAGCAGCCAAGGTCCAGGGGGGGCAAACATTCAGTACTTC.

This clonotype is labeled medium-sized. As an off-target read in a library built for alpha chains, this beta chain has a frequency of little significance. The chain employs TRBV12-3 or TRBV12-4 and TRBJ1-5, with D perhaps TRBD1 (6 bases). This CDR3 comprises 13 residues. The V gene lost 5 bases and the J gene lost 7 bases, with 12 bases spanning the gap. The CDR3 loop reads CASSREQGQPQHF. CDR3 bases: TGTGCCAGCAGTCGGGAGCAGGGGCAGCCCCAGCATTTT.

This clonotype has at least ten counts. This beta chain is an unintended read in a library built for alpha chains; its size means little. This chain links TRBV19 with TRBJ1-1; D unresolved. The CDR3 runs to 14 residues. V was pared by 5 bases and J by 9 bases, with 19 bases between. Looked up from germline, CDR1 is LNHDA and CDR2 is SQIVND (reference sequence). The CDR3 region has the DNA TGTGCCAGTAGTCCCGGGAGGGAGCCCCGGCAAGCTTTCTTT. This sequence encodes CASSPGREPRQAFF.

This clonotype ranks as medium-sized (0.01 to 0.1%). Within a library made for alpha chains, this beta chain is off target, and its count is uninformative. J is TRBJ2-3 and V is TRBV28; TRBD2 matches 8 bases. V was clipped by 3 bases and J by 0 bases; unmatched bases: 8. The CDR3 totals 17 residues. Germline V gene data show CDR1 as MDHEN and CDR2 as SYDVKM. The CDR3 DNA follows: TGTGCCAGCAGTTTTTTGGGCGGGGGGACTAGCACAGATACGCAGTATTTT. It yields the protein CASSFLGGGTSTDTQYF.

This clonotype was recorded many times. A library prepared for alpha chains yielded this beta chain as an off-target read; its size is of little meaning. The chain has TRBV20-1 and TRBJ1-6; 8 bases map to TRBD1. This CDR3 has 13 amino acids. From germline, CDR1 is DFQATT and CDR2 SNEGSKA (reference sequence). The CDR3 nucleotides read TGCTGTGGGATACAGGGGGACAATTCACCCCTCCACTTT. As protein: CCGIQGDNSPLHF.

This clonotype was recorded a few times. This beta chain is a stray sequence in a library constructed for alpha chains; its clone size is not meaningful. J is TRBJ1-1 and V is TRBV20-1, with no clear D. CDR1 is DFQATT, CDR2 SNEGSKA, per germline (reference sequence). This CDR3 contains 14 residues. V lost 0 bases, J lost 6 bases, and 14 bases lay in between. CDR3 residues: CSARDMRGKAEAFF. The CDR3 DNA follows: TGCAGTGCTAGAGATATGAGAGGAAAGGCTGAAGCTTTCTTT.